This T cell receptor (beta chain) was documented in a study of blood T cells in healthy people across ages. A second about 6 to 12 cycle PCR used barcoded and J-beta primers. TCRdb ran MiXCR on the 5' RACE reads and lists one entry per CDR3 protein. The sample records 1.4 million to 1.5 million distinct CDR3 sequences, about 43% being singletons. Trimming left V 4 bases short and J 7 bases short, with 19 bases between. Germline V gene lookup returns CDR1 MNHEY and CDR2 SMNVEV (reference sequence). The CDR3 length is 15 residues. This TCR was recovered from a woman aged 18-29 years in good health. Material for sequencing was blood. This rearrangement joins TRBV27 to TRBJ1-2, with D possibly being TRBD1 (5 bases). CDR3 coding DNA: TGTGCCAGCAGTTCGCGTCCGGGACCGGGGGGTGGCTACACCTTC. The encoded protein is CASSSRPGPGGGYTF.